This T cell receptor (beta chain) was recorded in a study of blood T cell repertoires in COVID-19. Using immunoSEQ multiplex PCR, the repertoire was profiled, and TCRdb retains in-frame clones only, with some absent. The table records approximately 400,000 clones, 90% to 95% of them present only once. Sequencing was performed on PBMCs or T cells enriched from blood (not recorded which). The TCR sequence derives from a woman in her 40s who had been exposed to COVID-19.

The CDR3, as DNA: TGTGCCTGGAGTCTCCCCCCCGCGTTTAGCGGGCCTTTTTACGAGCAGTACTTC. This codes for CAWSLPPAFSGPFYEQYF. The chain employs TRBV30 and TRBJ2-7; 7 positions agree with TRBD2. There are 18 residues in the CDR3. Germline loops: CDR1 GTSNPN, CDR2 SVGIG (reference sequence). V lost 2 bases and J lost 4; bases outside the gene matches: 20.